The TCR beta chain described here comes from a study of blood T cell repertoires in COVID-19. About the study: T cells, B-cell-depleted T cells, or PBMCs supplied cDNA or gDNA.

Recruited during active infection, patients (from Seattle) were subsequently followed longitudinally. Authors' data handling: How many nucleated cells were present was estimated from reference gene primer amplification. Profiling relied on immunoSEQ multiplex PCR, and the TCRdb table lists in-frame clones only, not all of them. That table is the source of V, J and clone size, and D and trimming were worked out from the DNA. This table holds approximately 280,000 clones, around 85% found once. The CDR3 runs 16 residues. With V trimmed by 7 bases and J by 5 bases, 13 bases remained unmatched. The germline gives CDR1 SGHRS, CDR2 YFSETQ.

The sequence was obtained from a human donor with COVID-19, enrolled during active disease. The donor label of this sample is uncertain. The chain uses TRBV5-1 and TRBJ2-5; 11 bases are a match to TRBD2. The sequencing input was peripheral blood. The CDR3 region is CASLSGTSGGGETQYF. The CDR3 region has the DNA TGCGCCAGCCTCTCCGGGACTAGCGGCGGAGGGGAGACCCAGTACTTC.